The next 3 T cell receptor beta chains were all read from a single sample in a study of blood T cell repertoires in COVID-19. The data were produced by immunoSEQ multiplex PCR, yet TCRdb's version contains in-frame clones alone and is incomplete. Among approximately 74,000 clones, just over 85% were seen once, and the ten largest hold around 1.9%. The sample comprised peripheral blood. The receptors shown here come from a woman at least 80 years old with active or convalescent COVID-19.

In DNA, the CDR3 is TGTGCCAGCAGTTACTTTGCGGGGGAACTGTTTTTT. Its translation is CASSYFAGELFF. The rearrangement joins TRBV6-2 or TRBV6-3 to TRBJ1-4; weak D call: TRBD1 (5 bases). Trimming took 1 base from V and 12 from J, leaving 9 bases between them. The CDR3 is made up of 12 amino acids. CDR1 MNHEY and CDR2 SVGEGT come from the germline V gene.

V gene TRBV27 combines with J gene TRBJ2-3, with 10 bases aligning to TRBD2. The CDR3 extends over 15 amino acids. With V trimmed by 10 bases and J by 1 base, 8 bases remained unmatched. Germline V lookup: CDR1 MNHEY, CDR2 SMNVEV (reference sequence). Here the CDR3 DNA reads TGTGCCACCGCCTTTCTAGCGGGGGGCACAGATACGCAGTATTTT. It is translated as CATAFLAGGTDTQYF.

This chain uses TRBV7-9 with TRBJ1-1; D is ambiguous. V lost 1 base and J lost 4, with 4 bases in between. Germline CDR1 is SEHNR and CDR2 is FQNEAQ (reference sequence). The length of the CDR3 is 12 residues. CDR3 sequence: CASSLVLTEAFF. CDR3 sequence (DNA): TGTGCCAGCAGCTTAGTCCTCACTGAAGCTTTCTTT.